Following are 20 T cell receptor beta chains from one sample sequenced in a study of T cells in Graves' hyperthyroidism and ophthalmopathy. What was amplified from RNA transcripts were TCR beta CDR3 regions. The TCR CDR3 first-round RT-PCR relied on the HTBI primer set. TCRdb re-called the multiplex PCR reads with MiXCR, one entry per CDR3 protein. The repertoire consists of 130,000 to 150,000 distinct CDR3 sequences, with roughly 23% occurring once and the leading ten covering around two thirds. The sample comprised blood. These receptors originate from a woman in her 50s with Graves' hyperthyroidism that later progressed to Graves' ophthalmopathy.

This clonotype has only a few counts. In DNA, the CDR3 is TGTGCCAGCAGCGCCAAACTAGCGGGGGGTTACAATGAGCAGTTCTTC. It codes for CASSAKLAGGYNEQFF. The V call is TRBV7-9, the J call TRBJ2-1; 12 bases line up with TRBD2. Germline CDR1 is SEHNR and CDR2 is FQNEAQ (reference sequence). V gave up 5 bases and J gave up 4 bases; unmatched junction bases: 6. The CDR3 is 16 residues long.

This clonotype was detected ten times or more. The chain links TRBV6-1 to TRBJ2-7; D remains unclear. The CDR3 contains 15 residues. Deletions cut 6 bases from V and 2 bases from J, with 17 bases between. The germline V gene has CDR1 MNHNS and CDR2 SASEGT. CDR3 protein: CASRDEQLLTYEQYF. CDR3 DNA sequence: TGTGCCAGCAGAGACGAACAGCTTTTAACCTACGAGCAGTACTTC.

This chain links TRBV28 with TRBJ2-5, with 11 bases aligning to TRBD2. This CDR3 contains 17 residues. The junction had 14 bases not matched to a gene; V was cut back by 5 bases and J by 6 bases. In germline, CDR1 is MDHEN, CDR2 SYDVKM. CDR3: CASSLPAGLAGEKTQYF. CDR3 nucleotide sequence: TGTGCCAGCAGTCTCCCAGCCGGACTAGCGGGCGAAAAGACCCAGTACTTC.

The chain has TRBV20-1 and TRBJ1-6; TRBD1 matches at 7 bases. The CDR3 spans 14 residues. Germline V gene lookup returns CDR1 DFQATT and CDR2 SNEGSKA (reference sequence). V dropped 6 bases and J dropped 6; count of bases not matched to a gene: 8. CDR3 sequence (DNA): TGCAGTGCCCTGGGGACAGACTTTAATTCACCCCTCCACTTT. Its protein is CSALGTDFNSPLHF.

This clonotype was detected only a few times. The rearrangement joins TRBV19 to TRBJ2-5; 8 bases match TRBD2. CDR1 and CDR2 (germline): LNHDA, SQIVND (reference sequence). V shed 3 bases and J 5 bases; nucleotides not matched to a gene: 14. The CDR3 covers 17 residues. The CDR3 loop reads CASSMSGRVTVGETQYF. The DNA for the CDR3 is TGTGCCAGTAGTATGTCCGGGAGGGTCACGGTGGGCGAGACCCAGTACTTC.

The gene calls are TRBV28 and TRBJ2-1, with D possibly matching TRBD2 (6 bases). Germline assignment: CDR1 MDHEN and CDR2 SYDVKM. V lost 5 bases, J lost 9 bases, and 20 bases lay in between. CDR3 length equals 15 residues. The CDR3 is CASSGGLTRSAEQFF. CDR3 nucleotides: TGTGCCAGCAGTGGCGGGCTGACTAGGTCGGCTGAGCAGTTCTTC.

This clonotype was counted ten times or more. The chain recombines TRBV5-1 with TRBJ1-1, with D possibly TRBD1 on 6 matching bases. The germline V gene encodes CDR1 SGHRS and CDR2 YFSETQ. V lost 3 bases and J 4 bases, leaving 13 bases between the germline ends. This CDR3 has 14 amino acids. This CDR3 is CASSSRGPFTEAFF. CDR3 sequence (DNA): TGCGCCAGCAGCTCCCGGGGGCCCTTCACTGAAGCTTTCTTT.

In its sample, this clonotype was seen many times. The rearrangement links TRBV29-1 to TRBJ2-1; 10 bases line up with TRBD2. CDR1 and CDR2 from the germline V gene are SQVTM and ANQGSEA. The junction had 11 bases not matched to a gene; V was cut back by 3 bases and J by 9 bases. The CDR3 covers 15 residues. This CDR3 reads CSVDSLAGVRSEQFF. CDR3 DNA: TGCAGCGTTGACTCGCTAGCGGGAGTTCGGAGTGAGCAGTTCTTC.

This clonotype was counted between two and nine times. The rearrangement links TRBV5-1 to TRBJ2-1; 7 nucleotides line up with TRBD1. After removal of 4 bases from V and 4 bases from J, the junction contained 5 bases not matched to a gene. The germline V gene encodes CDR1 SGHRS and CDR2 YFSETQ. CDR3 length: 14 residues. The CDR3 sequence: CASSNGQVYNEQFF. Written as DNA, the CDR3 is TGCGCCAGCAGCAACGGACAGGTGTACAATGAGCAGTTCTTC.

This clonotype has a count of ten or more. The V call is TRBV20-1, the J call TRBJ2-2, with 12 bases that match TRBD1. There are 17 residues in the CDR3. Per germline, CDR1 DFQATT and CDR2 SNEGSKA (reference sequence). With V trimmed by 0 bases and J by 4 bases, 6 bases remained unmatched. CDR3 in DNA: TGCAGTGCTAGAGATCCTAGGGACAGGGGGCCCACCGGGGAGCTGTTTTTT. Translating it yields CSARDPRDRGPTGELFF.

This clonotype was counted a few times. The CDR3 spells CASAERASNQPQHF. The CDR3 DNA is TGTGCCAGCGCGGAGAGGGCCAGCAATCAGCCCCAGCATTTT. This chain uses TRBV27 with TRBJ1-5; D call uncertain. Germline V lookup: CDR1 MNHEY, CDR2 SMNVEV (reference sequence). This CDR3 comprises 14 residues. V was shortened by 8 bases and J by 1 base, with 12 bases between the two germline ends.

The chain employs TRBV12-3 or TRBV12-4 and TRBJ1-6; maybe TRBD1 (6 bases). The length of the CDR3 is 16 residues. The V gene lost 3 bases and the J gene lost 3 bases, with 12 bases spanning the gap. CDR3 protein: CASSFGRDIYNSPLHF. The CDR3 DNA sequence: TGTGCCAGCAGTTTTGGCCGGGACATCTATAATTCACCCCTCCACTTT.

The sample holds many counts of this clonotype. The V call is TRBV6-1, the J call TRBJ2-1, with 10 positions matching TRBD2. The CDR3 has 15 residues. V was pared by 4 bases and J by 7 bases, with 7 bases of the junction left unmatched. The germline V gene encodes CDR1 MNHNS and CDR2 SASEGT. CDR3 in amino acids: CASSGLAGVRNEQFF. The CDR3 DNA sequence: TGTGCCAGCAGTGGGCTAGCGGGAGTACGAAATGAGCAGTTCTTC.

This clonotype has ten or more counts. This rearrangement joins TRBV5-1 to TRBJ2-7; TRBD1 or TRBD2 may be the D gene (5 bases each). CDR3 length: 14 residues. Trimming shortened V by 4 bases and J by 3 bases, and 14 bases separated the two germline ends. Germline CDR1 SGHRS, CDR2 YFSETQ. The CDR3, as DNA: TGCGCCAGCAGCGCCGGGACGGAGTTCTACGAGCAGTACTTC. Protein product: CASSAGTEFYEQYF.

In this sample, this clonotype turned up many times. This sequence joins TRBV20-1 and TRBJ2-3; 9 positions agree with TRBD2. CDR1 and CDR2 from the germline V gene are DFQATT and SNEGSKA (reference sequence). V lost 0 bases to trimming and J lost 10 bases; unmatched junction nucleotides: 14. CDR3 length equals 16 residues. The CDR3 region is CSAREGGAGGGEAQYF. Written as DNA, the CDR3 is TGCAGTGCTAGAGAGGGGGGAGCGGGAGGTGGCGAGGCGCAGTATTTT.

The V call is TRBV6-1, the J call TRBJ1-6, with D possibly being TRBD1 (5 bases). With 7 bases removed from V and 7 bases from J, the gap between germline ends came to 29 bases. CDR1 is MNHNS, CDR2 SASEGT, per germline. This CDR3 spans 19 amino acids. The DNA for the CDR3 is TGTGCCAGCACCGACAATAAGCACACAGGAGGCCTATCGAATTCACCCCTCCACTTT. Translated: CASTDNKHTGGLSNSPLHF.

The CDR3 coding sequence is TGTGCCAGCAGTGTACTAGCGGGAGTTCCCGGGGAGCTGTTTTTT. Translating gives CASSVLAGVPGELFF. The genes are TRBV2 and TRBJ2-2; 11 bases are a match to TRBD2. Trimming took 4 bases from V and 6 from J; bases not matched to a gene: 4. CDR3 length: 15 residues. Germline V lookup: CDR1 SNHLY, CDR2 FYNNEI.

This clonotype has a count of ten or more. The genes are TRBV2 and TRBJ1-2; 9 bases are shared with TRBD1. The CDR3 loop spans 16 amino acids. The junction had 7 bases not matched to a gene; V was cut back by 1 base and J by 4 bases. Germline V CDR1 and CDR2: SNHLY, FYNNEI. CDR3 coding DNA: TGTGCCAGCAGTGAAGTACAGGGGGCGAATAGCTATGGCTACACCTTC. It encodes CASSEVQGANSYGYTF.

This clonotype has a handful of counts. V gene TRBV7-8 combines with J gene TRBJ2-2, with 10 nucleotides matching TRBD1. Trimming cost V 5 bases and J 7 bases; bases outside gene matches: 7. This CDR3 comprises 15 residues. The germline gives CDR1 SGHVS, CDR2 FQNEAQ. The CDR3 DNA reads TGTGCCAGCAGCCCGAGACAGGGGGCTATCGGGGAGCTGTTTTTT. Protein: CASSPRQGAIGELFF.

This clonotype came up many times. The genes are TRBV5-1 and TRBJ2-7; D possibly corresponds to TRBD1 (7 bases). Trimming removed 0 bases from V and 5 bases from J, with 12 bases in between. Germline V gene lookup returns CDR1 SGHRS and CDR2 YFSETQ. CDR3 length: 14 residues. The CDR3 nucleotides read TGCGCCAGCAGCTTGGGACAGGGAGGTAACGAGCAGTACTTC. This sequence encodes CASSLGQGGNEQYF.